One and the same sample provided the 29 T cell receptor beta chains below, sequenced in a study of graft-versus-host responses after intestinal transplantation. These receptors are not linked to any known antigen. Sequenced by immunoSEQ multiplex PCR; TCRdb stores in-frame clones only, minus some. Of fewer than 150,000 clones listed, roughly nine tenths are singletons. The sample consisted of unstimulated CD4+ T cells sorted from spleen or lymph node cells, taken before intestinal transplant. The receptor source for this set is a human donor who received an intestinal transplant.

CDR3 coding DNA: TGTGCCAGCAGCTTGGGGAGGGATTGGGGCTACACCTTC. Amino acid sequence: CASSLGRDWGYTF. The J gene is TRBJ1-2, the V gene TRBV5-4; D remains ambiguous. CDR3 length: 13 amino acids. V was clipped by 0 bases and J by 8 bases, with 11 bases between them. Looked up from germline, CDR1 is SGHNT and CDR2 is YYREEE (reference sequence).

The chain has TRBV7-7 and TRBJ1-5; D remains ambiguous. Germline lookup yields CDR1 SSHAT and CDR2 FNYEAQ (reference sequence). Trimming removed 2 bases at V and 7 bases at J, with 24 bases between. This CDR3 region has 18 residues. The CDR3 DNA is TGTGCCAGCAGCTTAAAGGGAGGGATACGGGAATTGGACCAGCCCCAGCATTTT. Residues: CASSLKGGIRELDQPQHF.

The chain couples TRBV7-2 to TRBJ2-2; 10 bases line up with TRBD2. There are 16 residues in the CDR3. V was clipped by 1 base and J by 4 bases; unmatched bases: 3. Germline V gene data show CDR1 as SGHTA and CDR2 as FQGNSA. The DNA of the CDR3 is TGTGCCAGCAGCTTAGGACTAGCGGGCATCACCGGGGAGCTGTTTTTT. Translating gives CASSLGLAGITGELFF.

The DNA for the CDR3 is TGTGCCAGCAGTGACGAATACTCCTACGAGCAGTACTTC. Its translation is CASSDEYSYEQYF. V usage is TRBV6-1 and J usage is TRBJ2-7, with D unresolved. This CDR3 contains 13 residues. Germline CDR1 reads MNHNS; CDR2 reads SASEGT. Trimming stripped 3 bases from V and 0 bases from J, with 6 bases between.

This clone was counted once. The chain links TRBV5-1 to TRBJ2-3, with 9 positions matching TRBD1. CDR1 is SGHRS and CDR2 is YFSETQ in the germline V gene. This CDR3 is built from 16 residues. Trimming at V came to 0 bases and at J to 6 bases, leaving 8 bases not matched to a gene. This CDR3 reads CASSLGGTGGLDTQYF. CDR3 nucleotides: TGCGCCAGCAGCTTGGGGGGAACAGGGGGCCTGGATACGCAGTATTTT.

This clone was seen a single time. The chain employs TRBV11-2 and TRBJ2-5; TRBD1 is a possible D gene (5 bases). The CDR3 covers 12 residues. V was shortened by 7 bases and J by 4 bases, with 10 bases between the two germline ends. Germline CDR1 is SGHAT and CDR2 is FQNNGV. This CDR3 reads CASIRGAETQYF. The CDR3 DNA reads TGTGCCAGCATAAGGGGCGCAGAGACCCAGTACTTC.

CDR3 in amino acids: CASSQLAGVYGELFF. The CDR3 nucleotides are TGCGCCAGCAGTCAACTAGCGGGGGTTTACGGGGAGCTGTTTTTT. The chain employs TRBV10-2 and TRBJ2-2, with 11 positions matching TRBD2. CDR3 size: 15 residues. V dropped 5 bases and J dropped 7; count of bases not matched to a gene: 6. Per germline, CDR1 WSHSY and CDR2 SAAADI.

This chain connects TRBV9 to TRBJ2-5; TRBD2 matches 14 bases. CDR1 is SGDLS and CDR2 is YYNGEE in the germline V gene. V lost 3 bases to trimming and J lost 2 bases; unmatched junction nucleotides: 3. This CDR3 region has 16 residues. The CDR3 here is CASSARLAGGQETQYF. The CDR3 nucleotides are TGTGCCAGCAGCGCCAGACTAGCGGGGGGGCAAGAGACCCAGTACTTC.

This chain joins TRBV27 and TRBJ2-1; D unclear. CDR1 is MNHEY, CDR2 SMNVEV, per germline (reference sequence). Trimming shortened V by 3 bases and J by 1 base, and 7 bases separated the two germline ends. This CDR3 is built from 14 residues. The CDR3 loop reads CASSFIASYNEQFF. The CDR3 DNA is TGTGCCAGCAGTTTTATAGCATCCTACAATGAGCAGTTCTTC.

V gene TRBV2 combines with J gene TRBJ1-5; no firm D call. CDR1 is SNHLY and CDR2 is FYNNEI in the germline V gene. The CDR3 length is 12 residues. V dropped 5 bases and J dropped 5 bases, with 7 bases sitting between them. The CDR3 loop reads CASSTGDQPQHF. Here the CDR3 DNA reads TGTGCCAGCAGTACCGGCGATCAGCCCCAGCATTTT.

This clone was counted once. The chain employs TRBV23-1 and TRBJ1-2; D is unclear. TRBV23-1 is flagged as an ORF with uncertain function. The CDR3 runs 16 residues. Trimming cost V 0 bases and J 8 bases, with 19 bases left between them. CDR3 protein: CASSQSLRQPLIGYTF. The CDR3 nucleotides read TGCGCCAGCAGTCAATCACTGCGGCAACCGCTAATCGGCTACACCTTC.

V is TRBV2 and J is TRBJ1-2, with D tentatively TRBD1 (5 bases). This CDR3 has 14 residues. Germline-derived CDR1 and CDR2 are SNHLY and FYNNEI. Trimming removed 1 base from V and 4 bases from J, with 10 bases in between. The CDR3 DNA sequence: TGTGCCAGCAGTGAAGGGGACGGCCGCTATGGCTACACCTTC. Translated: CASSEGDGRYGYTF.

The chain joins TRBV6-6 to TRBJ2-7; 8 bases are a match to TRBD1. CDR3 size: 15 residues. Losses at the gene ends were 0 bases for V and 3 bases for J; bases not matched to a gene: 4. Germline CDR1 is MNHNY and CDR2 is SVGAGI (reference sequence). As DNA, the CDR3 is TGTGCCAGCAGTTACTCGCAGGGGGCTCTCTACGAGCAGTACTTC. This codes for CASSYSQGALYEQYF.

The chain uses TRBV5-4 and TRBJ2-1; D is perhaps TRBD1 (6 bases). This CDR3 has 14 residues. Germline CDR1 SGHNT, CDR2 YYREEE (reference sequence). V lost 6 bases, J lost 2 bases, and 12 bases lay in between. The CDR3 region is CASKGRGAYNEQFF. DNA for the CDR3: TGTGCCAGCAAGGGCAGGGGAGCCTACAATGAGCAGTTCTTC.

The chain is built from TRBV7-9 and TRBJ2-2, with D perhaps TRBD2 (6 bases). Germline-derived CDR1 and CDR2 are SEHNR and FQNEAQ (reference sequence). The CDR3 length is 16 residues. V lost 5 bases to trimming and J lost 6 bases, with 19 bases between them. CDR3 sequence: CASSPRGRGRSGELFF. In nucleotides, the CDR3 is TGTGCCAGCAGCCCCCGGGGCCGGGGGAGATCCGGGGAGCTGTTTTTT.

This clone occurred once. A read error is likely, as this CDR3 ends without the conserved phenylalanine or tryptophan. The chain joins TRBV6-1 to TRBJ1-1; no clear D. V lost 9 bases, J lost 1 base, and 12 bases lay in between. Germline CDR1 reads MNHNS; CDR2 reads SASEGT. This CDR3 has 13 residues. CDR3 sequence: CASSLQRNTEAFS. The CDR3 nucleotides read TGTGCCAGTTCTTTGCAGAGGAACACTGAAGCTTTCTCT.

The genes are TRBV7-8 and TRBJ2-5, with D possibly matching TRBD2 (6 bases). The CDR3 covers 17 residues. V was pared by 1 base and J by 5 bases, with 20 bases between. Germline V gives CDR1 SGHVS, CDR2 FQNEAQ. The DNA of the CDR3 is TGTGCCAGCAGCTTAGTTGGGAGGCCCACAGGCTGGGAGACCCAGTACTTC. Translation gives CASSLVGRPTGWETQYF.

Only a few counts were recorded for this clone. The rearrangement links TRBV6-1 to TRBJ1-4, with D uncertain. With 6 bases removed from V and 8 bases from J, the gap between germline ends came to 7 bases. Per the germline V gene, CDR1 is MNHNS and CDR2 is SASEGT. CDR3 length equals 11 residues. CDR3 nucleotides: TGTGCCAGCAGGAAAGGGGAAAAACTGTTTTTT. This gives the protein CASRKGEKLFF.

J is TRBJ1-6 and V is TRBV27; the match to TRBD1 covers 7 bases. Trimming took 4 bases from V and 12 from J; bases not matched to a gene: 9. This CDR3 is 14 amino acids long. Germline assignment: CDR1 MNHEY and CDR2 SMNVEV (reference sequence). The CDR3 DNA reads TGTGCCAGCAGTTCCCAGACAGGGATGAGACCCCTCCACTTT. It codes for CASSSQTGMRPLHF.

This clone was seen just once. The V call is TRBV6-5, the J call TRBJ1-2, with a tentative D call TRBD1 (6 bases). CDR3 length: 13 residues. The germline V and J ends were trimmed by 3 bases and 8 bases, with 13 bases remaining between them. Germline CDR1 and CDR2: MNHEY and SVGAGI. In DNA form, the CDR3 reads TGTGCCAGCAGTTATCGGGACGGGGGCGGCTACACCTTC. Translated: CASSYRDGGGYTF.

The chain links TRBV5-1 to TRBJ1-2; 7 bases agree with TRBD1. Germline trimming cut 2 bases from V and 4 bases from J; bases unmatched to any gene: 5. Germline V CDR1 and CDR2: SGHRS, YFSETQ. The CDR3 is 14 amino acids. The CDR3 protein is CASSLTGDGYGYTF. CDR3 sequence (DNA): TGCGCCAGCAGCTTAACAGGGGATGGCTATGGCTACACCTTC.

This clone was counted a single time. The chain has TRBV7-8 and TRBJ2-2; 7 bases line up with TRBD1. V dropped 2 bases and J dropped 0; count of bases not matched to a gene: 6. Germline CDR1 is SGHVS and CDR2 is FQNEAQ. The CDR3 runs 17 residues. This CDR3 reads CASSLYDRVANTGELFF. The CDR3 DNA follows: TGTGCCAGCAGCTTATACGACAGGGTCGCGAACACCGGGGAGCTGTTTTTT.

This chain joins TRBV5-4 and TRBJ1-4, with TRBD1 as a possible D gene (5 bases). The V end lost 0 bases, the J end lost 8 bases, and 11 bases lay between the germline ends. The V gene's germline CDR1 is SGHNT and CDR2 YYREEE (reference sequence). This CDR3 has 14 amino acids. CDR3 sequence: CASSLAGTAEKLFF. Written as DNA, the CDR3 is TGTGCCAGCAGCTTGGCCGGGACGGCGGAAAAACTGTTTTTT. Full variable domain (rest looked up from reference TRBV5-4 and TRBJ1-4): ETGVTQSPTHLIKTRGQQVTLRCSSQSGHNTVSWYQQALGQGPQFIFQYYREEENGRGNFPPRFSGLQFPNYSSELNVNALELDDSALYLCASSLAGTAEKLFFGSGTQLSVL.

The rearrangement joins TRBV5-1 to TRBJ2-5, with 8 bases that match TRBD2. The CDR3 is 13 amino acids. The germline CDR1 and CDR2 sequences are SGHRS and YFSETQ. Trimming cost V 3 bases and J 3 bases; bases outside gene matches: 1. CDR3 protein: CASSSGGEETQYF. CDR3 DNA: TGCGCCAGCAGCTCGGGGGGGGAAGAGACCCAGTACTTC.

The chain uses TRBV6-1 and TRBJ1-1; D is ambiguous. This CDR3 comprises 13 residues. CDR1 is MNHNS, CDR2 SASEGT, per germline. The V end lost 6 bases, the J end lost 0 bases, and 8 bases lay between the germline ends. Written as DNA, the CDR3 is TGTGCCAGCAGCCCGCCCATGAACACTGAAGCTTTCTTT. Amino acids: CASSPPMNTEAFF.

This clone was counted once. The identical CDR3 is also encoded by other nucleotide sequences in the sample. This chain connects TRBV6-1 to TRBJ1-3; possible D gene TRBD1, 5 bases. Trimming removed 8 bases from V and 0 bases from J, with 14 bases in between. The germline V gene encodes CDR1 MNHNS and CDR2 SASEGT. The length of the CDR3 is 15 residues. The CDR3 bases are TGTGCCAGCTCGGGGCTCGTGTTCTCTGGAAACACCATATATTTT. Translating it yields CASSGLVFSGNTIYF.

CDR3: CASSPRTGAYNEQFF. The CDR3 coding sequence is TGTGCCAGCAGCCCAAGGACAGGGGCCTACAATGAGCAGTTCTTC. J is TRBJ2-1 and V is TRBV5-4, with 9 bases fitting TRBD1. V was pared by 4 bases and J by 2 bases, with 4 bases of the junction left unmatched. The germline gives CDR1 SGHNT, CDR2 YYREEE (reference sequence). This CDR3 has 15 residues.

V is TRBV11-1 and J is TRBJ2-1; 7 nucleotides match TRBD1. Looked up from germline, CDR1 is SGHAT and CDR2 is FQDESV (reference sequence). CDR3 length: 16 amino acids. V shed 2 bases and J 5 bases; nucleotides not matched to a gene: 9. The DNA of the CDR3 is TGTGCCAGCAGCTTATCATGGGACAGTGGGAACAATGAGCAGTTCTTC. This gives the protein CASSLSWDSGNNEQFF.

This chain links TRBV18 with TRBJ2-7; 8 positions agree with TRBD1. CDR3 length: 14 amino acids. J gave up 2 bases and V 3 bases, and 3 bases lay outside the gene matches. Looked up from germline, CDR1 is KGHSH and CDR2 is LQKENI. The CDR3 sequence: CASSPWGQAYEQYF. The DNA for the CDR3 is TGTGCCAGCTCACCCTGGGGACAGGCCTACGAGCAGTACTTC.